This T cell receptor (beta chain) was found in a study of cytomegalovirus exposure and HLA in healthy donors. The study, taken as a whole, reports: Later analysis identified 16,951 TCR beta sequences associated with HLA alleles, using a false discovery rate threshold of 0.05. Some TCR beta chains (roughly 160 of them) were listed as cytomegalovirus-associated. It emerged from a later analysis that several of the most significant clusters appeared to be linked to common viral pathogens.

The germline CDR1 and CDR2 sequences are MGHRA and YSYEKL. The V gene lost 4 bases and the J gene lost 4 bases, with 17 bases spanning the gap. There are 16 residues in the CDR3. In the PCR, 60 Vbeta and 13 Jbeta primers were used. TCRdb keeps only in-frame clones here, not all; method: immunoSEQ multiplex PCR. The sample holds 65,000 to 90,000 clones; roughly 73% are singletons and the top ten take about 16%. About this clone: What it binds is not known.

Each of the donors was a healthy bone marrow donor. The gene calls are TRBV4-1 and TRBJ2-1, with D possibly TRBD2 on 5 matching bases. Sequencing was performed on PBMCs. The receptor comes from a woman between 40 and 55 years old in good health and CMV-seropositive. The CDR3 DNA reads as TGCGCCAGCAGCCCCTCAAGACGGGATCCTTACAATGAGCAGTTCTTC. It yields the protein CASSPSRRDPYNEQFF.